Following are 21 T cell receptor beta chains from one sample sequenced in a study of T-cell memory formation after mild COVID-19. One entry per CDR3 protein, called by TCRdb with MiXCR from the 5' RACE reads. The profile shows some 410,000 distinct CDR3 sequences, under 25% of them singletons. Specimen: PBMCs or a T cell subset sorted from them (not recorded which). These receptors originate from an adult woman who had mild COVID-19 (a few samples of this study predate the infection). Cell type and time point are not known.

The V and J genes are TRBV4-2 and TRBJ2-1, with D possibly being TRBD2 (6 bases). This CDR3 has 16 residues. Looked up from germline, CDR1 is LGHNA and CDR2 is YNFKEQ. Trimming stripped 0 bases from V and 5 bases from J, with 14 bases between. The CDR3 spells CASSQDLQRVDNEQFF. DNA for the CDR3: TGTGCCAGCAGCCAAGATCTCCAGCGGGTAGACAATGAGCAGTTCTTC.

The sample holds a few counts of this clonotype. The CDR3 loop is CASSFGTAYTGELFF. For the CDR3, the DNA is TGCGCCAGCAGCTTCGGGACAGCATACACCGGGGAGCTGTTTTTT. J is TRBJ2-2 and V is TRBV5-1; 7 nucleotides line up with TRBD1. The CDR3 totals 15 residues. With V trimmed by 2 bases and J by 3 bases, 4 bases remained unmatched. Looked up from germline, CDR1 is SGHRS and CDR2 is YFSETQ.

This sequence joins TRBV9 and TRBJ1-1; D perhaps matches TRBD1 (5 bases). This CDR3 contains 14 residues. Germline values: CDR1 SGDLS, CDR2 YYNGEE. Deletions cut 4 bases from V and 10 bases from J, with 20 bases between. CDR3 amino acids: CASSRREGPSGAFF. The CDR3 DNA reads TGTGCCAGCAGCCGCCGGGAGGGGCCTTCCGGAGCTTTCTTT.

This clonotype was observed at least ten times. The chain combines TRBV11-3 with TRBJ2-7, with TRBD1 matching 7 bases. The CDR3 consists of 15 residues. Germline V gives CDR1 SGHNT, CDR2 YENEEA. Losses at the gene ends were 4 bases for V and 3 bases for J; bases not matched to a gene: 9. CDR3: CASSSPGTANYEQYF. In nucleotides, the CDR3 is TGTGCCAGCAGCTCCCCCGGGACAGCGAACTACGAGCAGTACTTC.

This clonotype was found a few times. The chain employs TRBV20-1 and TRBJ1-2; the D gene is possibly TRBD1 (5 bases). Germline-derived CDR1 and CDR2 are DFQATT and SNEGSKA (reference sequence). The CDR3 sequence is 13 residues long. The V gene lost 3 bases and the J gene lost 4 bases, with 12 bases spanning the gap. The CDR3 loop is CSASAGAGYGYTF. Here the CDR3 DNA reads TGCAGTGCTAGCGCCGGGGCAGGCTATGGCTACACCTTC.

The genes are TRBV7-2 and TRBJ2-3; D is undetermined. Per the germline V gene, CDR1 is SGHTA and CDR2 is FQGNSA. This CDR3 has 14 residues. V lost 4 bases, J lost 3 bases, and 11 bases lay in between. The CDR3 here is CASSSAWGTDTQYF. CDR3 coding DNA: TGTGCCAGCAGCTCTGCATGGGGAACAGATACGCAGTATTTT.

This clonotype was observed many times. The rearrangement uses TRBV27 and TRBJ2-1, with D hard to call. Germline lookup yields CDR1 MNHEY and CDR2 SMNVEV (reference sequence). V gave up 3 bases and J gave up 0 bases, with 9 bases separating them. There are 15 residues in the CDR3. CDR3 DNA: TGTGCCAGCAGTTTGGACCCGAGCTCCTACAATGAGCAGTTCTTC. Its translation: CASSLDPSSYNEQFF.

The chain employs TRBV24-1 and TRBJ2-7; 12 bases agree with TRBD1. V dropped 4 bases and J dropped 4; count of bases not matched to a gene: 4. The CDR3 covers 15 residues. Germline lookup yields CDR1 KGHDR and CDR2 SFDVKD. CDR3 sequence reads: CATSDGTGGRYEQYF. The CDR3 DNA reads as TGTGCCACCAGTGACGGGACAGGGGGCAGGTACGAGCAGTACTTC.

This chain uses TRBV12-3 or TRBV12-4 with TRBJ1-1; D possibly corresponds to TRBD1 (6 bases). The CDR3 length is 16 residues. Trimming pared 3 bases from V and 0 bases from J, leaving 14 bases between. In DNA, the CDR3 is TGTGCCAGCAGTTTTTCCGGGGGCGGGATGAACACTGAAGCTTTCTTT. This codes for CASSFSGGGMNTEAFF.

The rearrangement links TRBV30 to TRBJ2-7, with TRBD1 identical over 9 bases. The CDR3 contains 14 residues. V gave up 4 bases and J gave up 2 bases; unmatched junction bases: 6. In germline, CDR1 is GTSNPN, CDR2 SVGIG (reference sequence). CDR3 protein: CAWKPGDRAYEQYF. The CDR3 coding sequence is TGTGCCTGGAAACCCGGGGACAGGGCCTACGAGCAGTACTTC.

V and J are TRBV9 and TRBJ2-1; D might be TRBD1 or TRBD2, each matching 5 bases. CDR1 and CDR2 (germline): SGDLS, YYNGEE. The V and J ends lost 8 bases and 4 bases respectively, with 13 bases between them. The CDR3 spans 13 residues. The CDR3 protein is CASGGGEYNEQFF. In DNA, the CDR3 is TGTGCCAGTGGGGGTGGGGAATACAATGAGCAGTTCTTC.

This sequence joins TRBV15 and TRBJ2-2, with TRBD1 matching 8 bases. The V and J ends lost 4 bases and 6 bases, in that order; junction bases with no gene match: 1. The CDR3 covers 13 residues. Germline-derived CDR1 and CDR2 are LNHNV and YYDKDF (reference sequence). The CDR3 nucleotides read TGTGCCACCAGCATACAGGGGGCCGGGGAGCTGTTTTTT. Protein product: CATSIQGAGELFF.

This clonotype turned up a few times. The chain carries TRBV4-2 and TRBJ2-3, with D perhaps being TRBD1 or TRBD2 (7 bases each). The V gene lost 4 bases and the J gene lost 6 bases, with 20 bases spanning the gap. CDR1 is LGHNA, CDR2 YNFKEQ, per germline. The CDR3 is made up of 16 amino acids. CDR3 region: CASSRLQGGPGDTQYF. DNA for the CDR3: TGTGCCAGCAGCCGACTTCAGGGGGGGCCTGGGGATACGCAGTATTTT.

Many counts were recorded for this clonotype. V is TRBV5-1 and J is TRBJ2-5; D may be TRBD2 (6 bases). The V gene lost 0 bases and the J gene lost 2 bases, with 14 bases spanning the gap. The CDR3 length is 16 residues. CDR1 is SGHRS, CDR2 YFSETQ, per germline. CDR3 region: CASSLGFGAGQETQYF. The CDR3 nucleotides read TGCGCCAGCAGCTTGGGTTTCGGGGCGGGACAAGAGACCCAGTACTTC.

In this sample, this clonotype turned up many times. V and J are TRBV7-9 and TRBJ2-5; D remains unclear. The germline V gene has CDR1 SEHNR and CDR2 FQNEAQ (reference sequence). V lost 5 bases, J lost 5 bases, and 9 bases lay in between. This CDR3 comprises 12 residues. CDR3 DNA sequence: TGTGCCAGCAGCGCCCCGTTCGAGACCCAGTACTTC. Encoded protein: CASSAPFETQYF.

A few counts support this clonotype. This chain connects TRBV12-3 or TRBV12-4 to TRBJ2-1, with D possibly TRBD1 on 5 matching bases. Trimming left V 4 bases short and J 7 bases short, with 11 bases between. The CDR3 has 13 residues. As DNA, the CDR3 is TGTGCCAGCAGTTACCAGGGTACTAATGAGCAGTTCTTC. Translated, it gives CASSYQGTNEQFF.

The V call is TRBV6-5, the J call TRBJ1-1; D unclear. Trimming took off 2 bases at V and 2 bases at J, with 12 bases between the two ends. Germline V gives CDR1 MNHEY, CDR2 SVGAGI. The CDR3 runs 15 residues. CDR3 region: CASSYGNNGNTEAFF. DNA of the CDR3: TGTGCCAGCAGTTACGGGAACAACGGAAACACTGAAGCTTTCTTT.

The V and J genes are TRBV11-3 and TRBJ2-2; TRBD1 agrees at 7 bases. CDR1 and CDR2 (germline): SGHNT, YENEEA. V dropped 5 bases and J dropped 1; count of bases not matched to a gene: 7. CDR3 length: 16 amino acids. The CDR3 region is CASSPSQGRNTGELFF. CDR3 sequence (DNA): TGTGCCAGCAGCCCATCACAGGGGAGGAACACCGGGGAGCTGTTTTTT.

The chain combines TRBV12-3 or TRBV12-4 with TRBJ1-1; no clear D gene. The CDR3 runs to 13 residues. Deletions cut 8 bases from V and 4 bases from J, with 14 bases between. The CDR3 sequence is CASLIWPGTEAFF. The CDR3 bases are TGTGCCAGCCTGATCTGGCCGGGCACTGAAGCTTTCTTT.

The rearrangement uses TRBV2 and TRBJ2-5; TRBD1 matches 10 bases. Germline lookup yields CDR1 SNHLY and CDR2 FYNNEI. The V and J ends lost 8 bases and 5 bases, in that order; junction bases with no gene match: 5. The length of the CDR3 is 13 residues. The CDR3: CASARTGGETQYF. In nucleotides, the CDR3 is TGTGCCAGCGCAAGGACAGGGGGGGAGACCCAGTACTTC. The complete variable domain, with remaining parts taken from reference TRBV2 and TRBJ2-5, reads EPEVTQTPSHQVTQMGQEVILRCVPISNHLYFYWYRQILGQKVEFLVSFYNNEISEKSEIFDDQFSVERPDGSNFTLKIRSTKLEDSAMYFCASARTGGETQYFGPGTRLLVL.

This clonotype was counted between two and nine times. As DNA, the CDR3 is TGCAGTGCTAGACCCTGGGGGACAGGTGCGAACACTGAAGCTTTCTTT. Amino acids: CSARPWGTGANTEAFF. V is TRBV20-1 and J is TRBJ1-1, with 8 bases lining up with TRBD1. Germline loops: CDR1 DFQATT, CDR2 SNEGSKA (reference sequence). The CDR3 consists of 16 residues. With 2 bases clipped from V and 1 base from J, the junction kept 9 bases outside the gene matches.